The rows below give T cell receptor beta chains drawn from one sample of a study of T cell changes during pregnancy in multiple sclerosis. Method: immunoSEQ multiplex PCR; TCRdb's copy keeps in-frame clones and lacks some. The sample includes about 68,000 clones, less than 95% of them seen just once. Material: peripheral blood, obtained in the second trimester of pregnancy. The receptors here all came from a female donor with multiple sclerosis, enrolled in a pregnancy study. The CDR3 runs from the conserved cysteine through the conserved F or W. The D gene is left open where the match is weak. Clone sizes are given selectively: once, few, many, or a class where the clone is expanded.

DNA: TGTGCCAGCAGCCTACAGGGGGCGCAGAATCAGCCCCAGCATTTT
CDR3: CASSLQGAQNQPQHF
D: TRBD1
J: TRBJ1-5
V: TRBV5-5
size: -

DNA: TGTGCCAGCAGGTGGACAGGGGGCATTATTGAGCAGTTCTTC
CDR3: CASRWTGGIIEQFF
D: TRBD1
J: TRBJ2-1
V: TRBV27
size: -

DNA: TGTGCCAGCAGTTATATCAGGGATCAGCCCCAGCATTTT
CDR3: CASSYIRDQPQHF
D: -
J: TRBJ1-5
V: TRBV6-5
size: -

DNA: TGTGCCAGCAGCGACGTCAATAGCGGGGGGTACAATGAGCAGTTCTTC
CDR3: CASSDVNSGGYNEQFF
D: TRBD2
J: TRBJ2-1
V: TRBV11-1
size: -

DNA: TGTGCCAGCAGCCAAGTTGCGGGACAGGGGGCAAGATCATATGGCTACACCTTC
CDR3: CASSQVAGQGARSYGYTF
D: TRBD1
J: TRBJ1-2
V: TRBV4-2
size: once

DNA: TGTGCCAGCAGCTTAGTGGGGACAGGCCAAGAAGCTTTCTTT
CDR3: CASSLVGTGQEAFF
D: TRBD1
J: TRBJ1-1
V: TRBV7-3
size: -

DNA: TGCGCCAGCAGCCAAGACGCGTACTACGAGCAGTACTTC
CDR3: CASSQDAYYEQYF
D: -
J: TRBJ2-7
V: TRBV4-3
size: -

DNA: TGTGCCAGCCGACTAGCGGTCCGAGAGACCCAGTACTTC
CDR3: CASRLAVRETQYF
D: TRBD2
J: TRBJ2-5
V: TRBV7-2
size: -

DNA: TGTGCCAGCAGCACGGACAGGGGAAGCAATCAGTCCCAGCATTTT
CDR3: CASSTDRGSNQSQHF
D: TRBD1
J: TRBJ1-5
V: TRBV7-9
size: -

DNA: TGTGCCAGCAGAGGACTCGACAGGGGCTATAGCAATCAGCCCCAGCATTTT
CDR3: CASRGLDRGYSNQPQHF
D: TRBD1
J: TRBJ1-5
V: TRBV2
size: -

DNA: TGTGCCAGCAGCGTAGACTCCGGGACACTACGGCAGTACTTC
CDR3: CASSVDSGTLRQYF
D: -
J: TRBJ2-7
V: TRBV9
size: -

DNA: TGTGCCAGCAGCTTCGTCCGGGACAGGGGGATTAATGAAAAACTGTTTTTT
CDR3: CASSFVRDRGINEKLFF
D: TRBD1
J: TRBJ1-4
V: TRBV5-5
size: -

DNA: TGTGCCAGCAGCTGGGGCTCCTCCCTGGGGAATGAGCAGTTCTTC
CDR3: CASSWGSSLGNEQFF
D: -
J: TRBJ2-1
V: TRBV7-2
size: -

DNA: TGTGCCAGCAGCTTAACGGGAGGGGGCATTGGAAACACCATATATTTT
CDR3: CASSLTGGGIGNTIYF
D: TRBD1
J: TRBJ1-3
V: TRBV7-2
size: -

DNA: TGTGCCAGCAGCCAAGAACTTCTCTCCTACGAGCAGTACTTC
CDR3: CASSQELLSYEQYF
D: -
J: TRBJ2-7
V: TRBV4-2
size: -

DNA: TGTGCCAGCAGCTGGGGGACAGGGGGCGAAAAACTGTTTTTT
CDR3: CASSWGTGGEKLFF
D: TRBD1
J: TRBJ1-4
V: TRBV7-9
size: -

DNA: TGTGCCATCAGTGAGTCGAGGGAGGCGGGGCGCGAGCAGTACTTC
CDR3: CAISESREAGREQYF
D: -
J: TRBJ2-7
V: TRBV10-3
size: -

DNA: TGTGCCAGCAGCCAAGACAGGGGGCGATCTGGCTACACCTTC
CDR3: CASSQDRGRSGYTF
D: TRBD1
J: TRBJ1-2
V: TRBV5-4
size: -

DNA: TGTGCCAGCAGCGTAGGTGGAGGACAGGGATACTCCTACGAGCAGTACTTC
CDR3: CASSVGGGQGYSYEQYF
D: TRBD1
J: TRBJ2-7
V: TRBV9
size: -

DNA: TGTGCCACCAGCCCGACTAAAAAAAAGGACGAGCAGTACTTC
CDR3: CATSPTKKKDEQYF
D: -
J: TRBJ2-7
V: TRBV15
size: -

DNA: TGTGCCAGCAGCTTAACCTCAGGGATTCGAGAGACCCAGTACTTC
CDR3: CASSLTSGIRETQYF
D: -
J: TRBJ2-5
V: TRBV7-2
size: -

DNA: TGTGCCACCAGCAGGGACAGGGCATATGGCTACACCTTC
CDR3: CATSRDRAYGYTF
D: TRBD1
J: TRBJ1-2
V: TRBV15
size: -

DNA: TGTGCCAGCAGCCTATACAGCCTCTACGAGCAGTACTTC
CDR3: CASSLYSLYEQYF
D: -
J: TRBJ2-7
V: TRBV14
size: -

DNA: TGTGCCAGCAGTGAACTTGGTAGGGGTGAAAAACTGTTTTTT
CDR3: CASSELGRGEKLFF
D: -
J: TRBJ1-4
V: TRBV2
size: -

DNA: TGTGCCAGCAGCCACTACAGTCAGGGGGCGAACACTGAAGCTTTCTTT
CDR3: CASSHYSQGANTEAFF
D: TRBD1
J: TRBJ1-1
V: TRBV6-6
size: -

DNA: TGTGCCAGAAGCGAGGGACTCGTAGCCGTAGCCTACGAGCAGTACTTC
CDR3: CARSEGLVAVAYEQYF
D: -
J: TRBJ2-7
V: TRBV5-3
size: -

DNA: TGTGCCAGCAGTGAATTAGGCAGGGGTAATTCACCCCTCCACTTT
CDR3: CASSELGRGNSPLHF
D: -
J: TRBJ1-6
V: TRBV2
size: -

DNA: TGTGCCAGCATGAGCCCCGGGGGGGTGACCACTGAAGCTTTCTTT
CDR3: CASMSPGGVTTEAFF
D: -
J: TRBJ1-1
V: TRBV2
size: -

DNA: TGTGCCAGCTCACCCGGGGGTGGGGAGAACACTGAAGCTTTCTTT
CDR3: CASSPGGGENTEAFF
D: -
J: TRBJ1-1
V: TRBV18
size: -

DNA: TGTGCCAGCAGCGGGCAGAATACCTACGAGCAGTACTTC
CDR3: CASSGQNTYEQYF
D: -
J: TRBJ2-7
V: TRBV5-4
size: -

DNA: TGCGCCAGCAGCTTGGGGCTGTTTGCCTATGGCTACACCTTC
CDR3: CASSLGLFAYGYTF
D: -
J: TRBJ1-2
V: TRBV5-1
size: -

DNA: TGTGCCAGCAGTCGTACCGGGGGCAATCAGCCCCAGCATTTT
CDR3: CASSRTGGNQPQHF
D: -
J: TRBJ1-5
V: TRBV28
size: -

DNA: TGTGCCAGCAGCTCAAACAGGCTTGGTGCGGCTGAAGCTTTCTTT
CDR3: CASSSNRLGAAEAFF
D: -
J: TRBJ1-1
V: TRBV7-3
size: -

DNA: TGCGCCAGCAGCGCGAGGACTAGCGTCCCAGATACGCAGTATTTT
CDR3: CASSARTSVPDTQYF
D: TRBD2
J: TRBJ2-3
V: TRBV5-1
size: -

DNA: TGTGCCAGCAGCCAAGACTACAGGGGATCCTACGAGCAGTACTTC
CDR3: CASSQDYRGSYEQYF
D: TRBD1
J: TRBJ2-7
V: TRBV4-2
size: -

DNA: TGTGCCAGCAGCGCCCGGGACAGGACTAACTATGGCTACACCTTC
CDR3: CASSARDRTNYGYTF
D: TRBD1
J: TRBJ1-2
V: TRBV14
size: -

DNA: TGTGCCAGCGTGGGTAGCGGGGGGTCAGGGAATGAGCAGTTCTTC
CDR3: CASVGSGGSGNEQFF
D: TRBD2
J: TRBJ2-1
V: TRBV27
size: -

DNA: TGCGCCAGCAGCTTGGCCGAGTCAGATACGCAGTATTTT
CDR3: CASSLAESDTQYF
D: -
J: TRBJ2-3
V: TRBV5-1
size: -

DNA: TGTGCCAGCAGCTTAAGACAGGGGATGGGGACCGGGGAGCTGTTTTTT
CDR3: CASSLRQGMGTGELFF
D: TRBD1
J: TRBJ2-2
V: TRBV5-4
size: -

DNA: TGTGCCAGCAGCTTAGTTTGGGCGGGGACCACAGATACGCAGTATTTT
CDR3: CASSLVWAGTTDTQYF
D: -
J: TRBJ2-3
V: TRBV7-2
size: few

DNA: TGTGCCAGCAGCCCCAACGGGATCTCTGGAAACACCATATATTTT
CDR3: CASSPNGISGNTIYF
D: -
J: TRBJ1-3
V: TRBV5-5
size: -

DNA: TGTGCCAGCAGCTGGGGGCTCGGAAATTCACCCCTCCACTTT
CDR3: CASSWGLGNSPLHF
D: -
J: TRBJ1-6
V: TRBV7-2
size: -